Listed below are T cell receptor beta chains from one sample, sequenced in a study of metastatic and nonmetastatic thyroid tumors. MiXCR re-clonotyped the PCR reads for TCRdb. The data contain roughly 13,000 clones, approximately 30% of them seen just once; the ten biggest clones take up 12%. Specimen: tumor tissue. The receptors derive from a female donor with papillary thyroid cancer or a benign thyroid nodule (not recorded which). Some clones in this sample may be carry-over from other donors' samples. Both conserved end residues are part of each CDR3. A D gene is named only where the DNA matches it firmly. Clone size is not always given. Where it is, it says once, few, many or a class for expanded clones.

few	TRBJ2-3	TRBD2	TRBV27	TGTGCCAGCAGTCAAACTAGCGGGATATCGGATACGCAGTATTTT	CASSQTSGISDTQYF
medium-sized	TRBJ2-1	TRBD2	TRBV9	TGTGCCAGCAGCGTATCCAAAGCGGGAGGGCCCCTCGTTGAGCAGTTCTTC	CASSVSKAGGPLVEQFF
.	TRBJ2-1	.	TRBV3-1	TGTGCCAGCAGCCAAGGGACTGAGCAGTTCTTC	CASSQGTEQFF
many	TRBJ2-5	.	TRBV2	TGTGCCAGCAGTGAAGGGACAGTGCAAGAGACCCAGTACTTC	CASSEGTVQETQYF
few	TRBJ2-6	.	TRBV28	TGTGCCAGCCGCGAGGGACGGACCTCTGGGGCCAACGTCCCCACTTTC	CASREGRTSGANVPTF
many	TRBJ2-3	.	TRBV6-4	TGTGCCAGCAGTGACAGGGGTGAGGCAGATACGCAGTATTTT	CASSDRGEADTQYF
medium-sized	TRBJ2-3	TRBD2	TRBV20-1	TGCAGTGCTACTCGTTTAGCGGGTACAGATACGCAGTATTTT	CSATRLAGTDTQYF
.	TRBJ2-1	TRBD2	TRBV5-1	TGCGCCAGCAGCCCCCAAGTGTTTCGCGGGAGCTGGGACAATGAGCAGTTCTTC	CASSPQVFRGSWDNEQFF
.	TRBJ1-6	.	TRBV20-1	TGCACCCTATCCCGGGGGCCTTCACCCCTCCACTTT	CTLSRGPSPLHF
.	TRBJ2-1	TRBD2	TRBV11-2	TGTGCCAGCAGCTTACAACTAGCGGGAGGTTGGGAGCAGTTCTTC	CASSLQLAGGWEQFF
once	TRBJ2-5	TRBD1	TRBV20-1	TGCAGTGCTAGATCTCATGACAGGGATGGTCAGTACTTC	CSARSHDRDGQYF
medium-sized	TRBJ2-7	.	TRBV12-3/TRBV12-4	TGTGCCAGCAGTTTACATCGCTCGCTCGAGCAGTACTTC	CASSLHRSLEQYF
.	TRBJ2-2	.	TRBV7-6	TGTGCCAGCAATCAAGGCACGGGGGGCAGCACCGGGGAGCTGTTTTTT	CASNQGTGGSTGELFF
many	TRBJ2-5	TRBD1	TRBV4-1	TGCGCCAGCAGCGCTCGACAGGGTGAGACCCAGTACTTC	CASSARQGETQYF
.	TRBJ2-7	.	TRBV7-2	TGTGCCAGCAGCTTTTACGTCAGCTCCTACGAGCAGTACTTC	CASSFYVSSYEQYF
many	TRBJ1-3	.	TRBV11-2	TGTGCCAGCAGCTTCCGCGGACAGAGCTCTGGAAACACCATATATTTT	CASSFRGQSSGNTIYF
many	TRBJ2-5	.	TRBV10-3	TGTGCCATACGGGCTCCCCAAGAGACCCAGTACTTC	CAIRAPQETQYF
many	TRBJ2-1	.	TRBV7-2	TGTGCCAGCAGCTTAAAGGATTACGGTGAGCAGTTCTTC	CASSLKDYGEQFF
few	TRBJ2-3	TRBD2	TRBV24-1	TGTGCCACCAGTTACCGCGGACTGGCGGGAGGGAATACGCAGTATTTT	CATSYRGLAGGNTQYF
many	TRBJ2-1	TRBD1	TRBV12-3/TRBV12-4	TGTGCCAGCAGTCGCTTCTTGGGACAGGGGGCGGATGAGCAGTTCTTC	CASSRFLGQGADEQFF
.	TRBJ2-7	.	TRBV30	TGTGCCTGGACTCCTGGGGGCTCGATTTACGAGCAGTACTTC	CAWTPGGSIYEQYF
few	TRBJ2-5	.	TRBV6-1	TGTGCCAGCAGAGGTAGGGGAGAGACCCAGTACTTC	CASRGRGETQYF
many	TRBJ2-3	.	TRBV5-1	TGCGCCAGCAGCGACGGCGGGGTAAGCACAGATACGCAGTATTTT	CASSDGGVSTDTQYF
many	TRBJ1-3	.	TRBV14	TGTGCCAGCAGCCAGGGAGGCGCCATATATTTT	CASSQGGAIYF
many	TRBJ2-1	TRBD2	TRBV7-7	TGTGCTAGCAGCTTAGACGGGAGGAGCAATGAGCAGTTCTTC	CASSLDGRSNEQFF
few	TRBJ2-5	.	TRBV24-1	TGTGCCACCAGTGGTGGGGGCGGGAGATCTTCCCAGTACTTC	CATSGGGGRSSQYF
.	TRBJ1-2	.	TRBV28	TGTGTCAGCAGACTACGTTGGGGGAAGAACTATGGCTACACCTTC	CVSRLRWGKNYGYTF
medium-sized	TRBJ2-2	TRBD1	TRBV6-1	TGTGCCACCAGGACAGGGTTCGGGGAGCTGTTTTTT	CATRTGFGELFF
.	TRBJ1-2	.	TRBV9	TGTGCCAGCAGCACAGCAGGGTCAGTAGGCGGCTACACCTTC	CASSTAGSVGGYTF
.	TRBJ2-7	TRBD2	TRBV11-2	TGTGCCAGCAGCCGAAGGGGGGTAGCGGGAGGGCTCGGGGGCGAGCAGTACTTC	CASSRRGVAGGLGGEQYF
many	TRBJ1-5	.	TRBV7-9	TGTGCCAGCAGCTCTGCGGGTGGGAATCAGCCCCAGCATTTT	CASSSAGGNQPQHF
medium-sized	TRBJ2-7	.	TRBV7-8	TGTGCCAGCAGCTTAGTGGGCTACGAGCAGTACTTC	CASSLVGYEQYF
.	TRBJ2-7	.	TRBV7-2	TGTGCCAGCAGCTTAGCCCCCGGGTCAGGGCGCGAGCAGTACTTC	CASSLAPGSGREQYF
.	TRBJ2-7	.	TRBV14	TGCGCCAGCAGCCATCAGGGATCAGGGCATCACGATCAGTACTTC	CASSHQGSGHHDQYF
.	TRBJ1-6	.	TRBV20-1	TGCAGTGCTAGAGATGGTATCGACAGTCCACCCCTCCACTTT	CSARDGIDSPPLHF
many	TRBJ2-4	.	TRBV28	TGTGCCAGCAGGACAGGCAGCGAAAAAAACATTCAGTACTTC	CASRTGSEKNIQYF